Below, 23 T cell receptor beta chains from the same sample are listed, as sequenced in a study of graft-versus-host responses after intestinal transplantation. Sequenced by immunoSEQ multiplex PCR; TCRdb stores in-frame clones only, minus some. Of 45,000 to 65,000 clones listed, 94% are singletons. No antigen has been identified for these receptors. The sequenced sample was unstimulated CD4+ T cells sorted from spleen or lymph node cells, obtained before transplant. These receptors all come from a human donor who was the organ donor for an intestinal transplant.

This rearrangement joins TRBV10-3 to TRBJ2-6, with D unresolved. This CDR3 spans 16 amino acids. V was cut by 0 bases and J by 0 bases, with 6 bases left in between. Germline CDR1 and CDR2: ENHRY and SYGVKD. In DNA, the CDR3 is TGTGCCATCAGTGAGTCCATAGACTCTGGGGCCAACGTCCTGACTTTC. Protein product: CAISESIDSGANVLTF.

This sequence joins TRBV19 and TRBJ1-6; 8 bases agree with TRBD1. The CDR3 length is 14 residues. From germline, CDR1 is LNHDA and CDR2 SQIVND (reference sequence). Germline trimming cut 5 bases from V and 9 bases from J; bases unmatched to any gene: 6. In DNA, the CDR3 is TGTGCCAGTAGTCTGACAGGGGTAAGTTCACCCCTCCACTTT. Translating gives CASSLTGVSSPLHF.

The rearrangement joins TRBV10-3 to TRBJ2-7; 11 bases are shared with TRBD2. V gave up 10 bases and J gave up 0 bases; unmatched junction bases: 5. Per the germline V gene, CDR1 is ENHRY and CDR2 is SYGVKD. The CDR3 runs to 14 residues. The CDR3 nucleotides are TGTGCCACTAGCGGGGGGCCGATCTCCTACGAGCAGTACTTC. Its protein product is CATSGGPISYEQYF.

This sequence joins TRBV21-1 and TRBJ1-5. TRBV21-1 represents a pseudogene. The CDR3 is made up of 15 amino acids. The CDR3: CASDLGVLSNQPQHF. CDR3 sequence (DNA): TGTGCCAGCGACTTGGGGGTATTAAGCAATCAGCCCCAGCATTTT.

The chain links TRBV5-4 to TRBJ2-3; tentative D call: TRBD2 (6 bases). Germline CDR1 SGHNT, CDR2 YYREEE (reference sequence). The CDR3 extends over 18 amino acids. Trimming took off 4 bases at V and 1 base at J, with 22 bases between the two ends. CDR3 amino acids: CASSPGGLGSSRTDTQYF. The CDR3 DNA is TGTGCCAGCAGCCCCGGGGGATTGGGCAGCTCCCGCACAGATACGCAGTATTTT.

The V gene is TRBV5-1, the J gene TRBJ2-5; 10 nucleotides agree with TRBD2. This CDR3 region has 14 residues. CDR1 and CDR2 (germline): SGHRS, YFSETQ. The ends lost 2 bases at V and 4 bases at J; junction bases unmatched: 2. The CDR3 loop reads CASSLAGGTETQYF. CDR3 in DNA: TGCGCCAGCAGCTTAGCGGGGGGGACAGAGACCCAGTACTTC. Full variable domain (remainder filled in from reference TRBV5-1 and TRBJ2-5): KAGVTQTPRYLIKTRGQQVTLSCSPISGHRSVSWYQQTPGQGLQFLFEYFSETQRNKGNFPGRFSGRQFSNSRSEMNVSTLELGDSALYLCASSLAGGTETQYFGPGTRLLVL.

V gene TRBV19 combines with J gene TRBJ1-6, with 10 bases fitting TRBD1. Germline V gene sequence: CDR1 LNHDA, CDR2 SQIVND (reference sequence). This CDR3 comprises 16 residues. V shed 3 bases and J 9 bases; nucleotides not matched to a gene: 8. CDR3 residues: CASSIKPGQGTSPLHF. The DNA for the CDR3 is TGTGCCAGTAGTATCAAACCGGGACAGGGGACTTCACCCCTCCACTTT.

This chain joins TRBV28 and TRBJ1-2; no definite D call. With 3 bases removed from V and 8 bases from J, the gap between germline ends came to 19 bases. Germline lookup yields CDR1 MDHEN and CDR2 SYDVKM. The CDR3 is made up of 15 amino acids. CDR3 sequence (DNA): TGTGCCAGCAGTTTTGGGGATCGGCCGTCCGCCGGCTACACCTTC. This encodes CASSFGDRPSAGYTF.

The chain joins TRBV4-2 to TRBJ1-2; a possible D gene is TRBD1 (5 bases). V was shortened by 2 bases and J by 6 bases, with 10 bases between the two germline ends. The CDR3 totals 13 residues. CDR1 and CDR2 from the germline V gene are LGHNA and YNFKEQ. The CDR3 nucleotides read TGTGCCAGCAGCCAACAGGGAGGGGATGGCTACACCTTC. Translated, it gives CASSQQGGDGYTF.

The chain combines TRBV10-3 with TRBJ2-3, with a tentative D call TRBD1 (6 bases). From germline, CDR1 is ENHRY and CDR2 SYGVKD. The CDR3 spans 16 residues. Trimming pared 3 bases from V and 2 bases from J, leaving 15 bases between. Written as DNA, the CDR3 is TGTGCCATCAGTGAAGGACAGACACCCTTCACAGATACGCAGTATTTT. Residues: CAISEGQTPFTDTQYF.

The chain combines TRBV19 with TRBJ1-2, with TRBD1 matching 7 bases. This CDR3 has 12 amino acids. Germline V gene lookup returns CDR1 LNHDA and CDR2 SQIVND (reference sequence). V shed 3 bases, J shed 8 bases, and the junction held 3 bases outside the gene matches. CDR3 sequence (DNA): TGTGCCAGTAGTATGTCAGGGGGGGGCTACACCTTC. It is translated as CASSMSGGGYTF.

The chain links TRBV11-2 to TRBJ1-2; D might be TRBD1 (5 bases). The CDR3 spans 15 residues. Trimming took off 0 bases at V and 5 bases at J, with 13 bases between the two ends. Germline CDR1 reads SGHAT; CDR2 reads FQNNGV. CDR3 amino acids: CASSLDPTSGYGYTF. The CDR3 DNA reads as TGTGCCAGCAGCTTAGATCCTACGTCAGGGTATGGCTACACCTTC.

This clone was counted a few times. V usage is TRBV4-2 and J usage is TRBJ1-6; D is uncertain. V shed 3 bases and J shed 5 bases, with 2 bases lying between them. Germline CDR1 reads LGHNA; CDR2 reads YNFKEQ. The CDR3 is 12 amino acids. The DNA for the CDR3 is TGTGCCAGCAGCCATAATAATTCACCCCTCCACTTT. Its translation: CASSHNNSPLHF.

This chain joins TRBV19 and TRBJ2-7; 9 nucleotides agree with TRBD2. Trimming cost V 6 bases and J 0 bases; bases outside gene matches: 6. The CDR3 has 15 amino acids. CDR1 and CDR2 from the germline V gene are LNHDA and SQIVND (reference sequence). CDR3 region: CASRLAGVSSYEQYF. CDR3 nucleotide sequence: TGTGCCAGTAGGTTAGCGGGGGTCAGCTCCTACGAGCAGTACTTC.

This rearrangement joins TRBV7-9 to TRBJ1-1, with D possibly TRBD1 on 6 matching bases. In germline, CDR1 is SEHNR, CDR2 FQNEAQ (reference sequence). The length of the CDR3 is 13 residues. The V gene lost 1 base and the J gene lost 10 bases, with 13 bases spanning the gap. The CDR3 spells CASSLGTARSAFF. The CDR3 coding sequence is TGTGCCAGCAGCTTAGGGACAGCTCGTTCAGCTTTCTTT.

The gene calls are TRBV29-1 and TRBJ2-2, with 7 bases matching TRBD1. Germline V gene data show CDR1 as SQVTM and CDR2 as ANQGSEA. The CDR3 is made up of 12 amino acids. The V gene end was trimmed by 6 bases and the J gene end by 9 bases; junction bases not matched to a gene: 7. The CDR3 spells CSVATGNRELFF. The DNA for the CDR3 is TGCAGCGTCGCGACAGGGAACCGGGAGCTGTTTTTT.

The chain joins TRBV11-3 to TRBJ1-1; D unclear. V was pared by 5 bases and J by 4 bases, with 14 bases between. The germline V gene has CDR1 SGHNT and CDR2 YENEEA. CDR3 length: 14 residues. CDR3 sequence: CASSPVVWGTEAFF. In DNA, the CDR3 is TGTGCCAGCAGCCCAGTGGTCTGGGGCACTGAAGCTTTCTTT.

This chain links TRBV7-2 with TRBJ1-5, with 7 bases matching TRBD1. This CDR3 is built from 17 residues. Germline CDR1 SGHTA, CDR2 FQGNSA. The V and J ends lost 1 base and 2 bases, in that order; junction bases with no gene match: 8. The CDR3 loop is CASSLVYRGMGNQPQHF. The DNA for the CDR3 is TGTGCCAGCAGCTTAGTATACAGGGGTATGGGCAATCAGCCCCAGCATTTT.

This chain connects TRBV19 to TRBJ2-7, with TRBD2 matching 12 bases. V trimming: 5 bases; J trimming: 4 bases; junction bases outside the gene matches: 9. The length of the CDR3 is 16 residues. From germline, CDR1 is LNHDA and CDR2 SQIVND (reference sequence). The DNA of the CDR3 is TGTGCCAGTAGTCTCCAGACTAGCGGGGGAATATACGAGCAGTACTTC. The encoded protein is CASSLQTSGGIYEQYF.

The chain joins TRBV14 to TRBJ2-7; tentatively, D is TRBD2 (6 bases). This CDR3 has 15 residues. Trimming took off 6 bases at V and 0 bases at J, with 15 bases between the two ends. Germline V lookup: CDR1 SGHDN, CDR2 FVKESK. In DNA, the CDR3 is TGTGCCAGCAGTCACTTCGGGACTTCCTCCTACGAGCAGTACTTC. It is translated as CASSHFGTSSYEQYF.

This sequence joins TRBV7-8 and TRBJ2-7; the D gene is possibly TRBD1 (6 bases). The V end was cut by 5 bases, the J end by 0 bases, with 8 bases between. The length of the CDR3 is 13 residues. Germline V lookup: CDR1 SGHVS, CDR2 FQNEAQ. CDR3: CASSRTVSYEQYF. CDR3 DNA: TGTGCCAGCAGCCGGACAGTCTCCTACGAGCAGTACTTC.

The chain combines TRBV2 with TRBJ2-1; 9 positions agree with TRBD1. The V and J ends lost 8 bases and 5 bases, in that order; junction bases with no gene match: 7. Germline V gene sequence: CDR1 SNHLY, CDR2 FYNNEI. The CDR3 sequence is 14 residues long. DNA for the CDR3: TGTGCCAGCGTAAGAAGGACAGGGGACAATGAGCAGTTCTTC. Its translation is CASVRRTGDNEQFF.

The chain has TRBV2 and TRBJ2-7; 7 bases fit TRBD1. The CDR3 extends over 13 amino acids. Germline CDR1 SNHLY, CDR2 FYNNEI. V shed 6 bases, J shed 3 bases, and the junction held 5 bases outside the gene matches. CDR3 in amino acids: CASRRDSFYEQYF. As DNA, the CDR3 is TGTGCCAGCAGACGGGACAGCTTCTACGAGCAGTACTTC.